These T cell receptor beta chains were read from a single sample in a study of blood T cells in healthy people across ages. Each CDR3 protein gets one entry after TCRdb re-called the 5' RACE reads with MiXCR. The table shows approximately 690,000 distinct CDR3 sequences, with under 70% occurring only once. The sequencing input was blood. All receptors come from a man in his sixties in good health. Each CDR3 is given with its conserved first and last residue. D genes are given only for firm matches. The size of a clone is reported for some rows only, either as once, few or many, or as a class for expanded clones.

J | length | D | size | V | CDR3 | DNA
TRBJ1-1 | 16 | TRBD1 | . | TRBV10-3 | CAISERDRGSSPEAFF | TGTGCCATCAGTGAGCGGGACAGGGGTTCGAGCCCTGAAGCTTTCTTT
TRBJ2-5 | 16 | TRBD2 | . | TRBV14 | CASSRIGLAGQETQYF | TGTGCCAGCAGCCGGATAGGACTAGCGGGGCAAGAGACCCAGTACTTC
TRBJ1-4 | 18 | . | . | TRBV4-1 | CASSQYGGLSSTNEKLFF | TGCGCCAGCAGCCAATATGGGGGCCTCTCATCAACTAATGAAAAACTGTTTTTT
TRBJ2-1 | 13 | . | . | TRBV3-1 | CASRSGTLKEQFF | TGTGCCAGCAGGTCCGGGACTCTCAAGGAGCAGTTCTTC
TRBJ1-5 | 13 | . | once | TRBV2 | CASVAAGNQPQHF | TGTGCCAGCGTAGCGGCGGGCAATCAGCCCCAGCATTTT
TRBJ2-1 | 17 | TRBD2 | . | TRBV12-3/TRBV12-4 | CASSRRSGGAAYNEQFF | TGTGCCAGCAGTCGGCGCAGCGGGGGGGCCGCCTACAATGAGCAGTTCTTC
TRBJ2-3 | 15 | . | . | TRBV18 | CASSPYKGHTDTQYF | TGTGCCAGCTCACCATATAAGGGACACACAGATACGCAGTATTTT
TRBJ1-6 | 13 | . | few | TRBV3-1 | CASSPRGNSPLHF | TGTGCCAGCAGCCCCAGGGGAAATTCACCCCTCCACTTT
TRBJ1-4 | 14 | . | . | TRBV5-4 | CASSLNQGTEKLFF | TGTGCCAGCAGCTTAAATCAAGGGACTGAAAAACTGTTTTTT
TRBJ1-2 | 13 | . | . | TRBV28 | CASTLGSSGGYTF | TGTGCCAGCACCCTGGGGAGTTCTGGGGGCTACACCTTC
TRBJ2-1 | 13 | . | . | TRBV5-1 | CASSSLGDNEQFF | TGCGCCAGCAGCTCCCTAGGGGACAATGAGCAGTTCTTC
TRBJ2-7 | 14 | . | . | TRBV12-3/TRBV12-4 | CASSLGRTSYEQYF | TGTGCCAGCAGTTTAGGGAGGACATCCTACGAGCAGTACTTC
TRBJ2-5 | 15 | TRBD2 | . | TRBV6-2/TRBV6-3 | CASSPGGGRLETQYF | TGTGCCAGCAGTCCGGGGGGAGGGCGTCTAGAGACCCAGTACTTC
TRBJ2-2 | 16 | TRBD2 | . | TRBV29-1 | CSVDPGLAGTTGELFF | TGCAGCGTTGATCCCGGACTAGCGGGGACCACCGGGGAGCTGTTTTTT
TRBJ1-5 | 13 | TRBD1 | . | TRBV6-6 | CASYTGAGQPQHF | TGTGCCAGTTATACAGGGGCGGGACAGCCCCAGCATTTT
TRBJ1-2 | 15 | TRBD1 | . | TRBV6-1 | CASSEAGQGIDGYTF | TGTGCCAGCAGTGAAGCGGGACAGGGGATAGATGGCTACACCTTC
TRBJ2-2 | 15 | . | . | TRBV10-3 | CAISPDRYNTGELFF | TGTGCCATCAGCCCAGACAGGTACAACACCGGGGAGCTGTTTTTT
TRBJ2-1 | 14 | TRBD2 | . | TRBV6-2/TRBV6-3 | CASRSSGEVNEQFF | TGTGCCAGCAGATCTAGCGGGGAGGTTAATGAGCAGTTCTTC
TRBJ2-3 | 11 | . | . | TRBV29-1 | CSVGFGRKGYF | TGCAGCGTAGGGTTCGGCCGTAAGGGGTATTTT
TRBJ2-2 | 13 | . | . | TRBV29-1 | CSVYTTTGGELFF | TGCAGCGTTTATACCACTACGGGTGGGGAGCTGTTTTTT
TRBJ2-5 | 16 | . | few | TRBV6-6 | CASSYSAGRTSETQYF | TGTGCCAGCAGTTACTCGGCTGGCCGCACGTCGGAGACCCAGTACTTC
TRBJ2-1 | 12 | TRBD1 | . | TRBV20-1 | CSAGQGDNEQFF | TGCAGTGCCGGACAGGGAGACAATGAGCAGTTCTTC
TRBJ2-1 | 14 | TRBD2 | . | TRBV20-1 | CSAHTPGGGYEQFF | TGCAGTGCCCACACCCCGGGGGGAGGGTATGAGCAGTTCTTC
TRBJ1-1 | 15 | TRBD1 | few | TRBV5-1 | CASSLSGTANTEAFF | TGCGCCAGCAGCCTATCCGGGACAGCGAACACTGAAGCTTTCTTT
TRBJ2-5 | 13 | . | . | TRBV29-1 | CSADGGNQETQYF | TGCAGCGCTGACGGGGGTAACCAAGAGACCCAGTACTTC
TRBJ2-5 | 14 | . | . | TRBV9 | CASSPHRGGETQYF | TGTGCCAGCAGCCCCCACAGAGGAGGAGAGACCCAGTACTTC
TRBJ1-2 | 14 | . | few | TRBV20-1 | CSARVAGFFTGYTF | TGCAGTGCTAGAGTGGCAGGGTTTTTTACTGGCTACACCTTC
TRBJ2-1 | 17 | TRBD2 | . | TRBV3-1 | CASSQFASGGASNEQFF | TGTGCCAGCAGCCAATTCGCTAGCGGGGGGGCCTCTAATGAGCAGTTCTTC
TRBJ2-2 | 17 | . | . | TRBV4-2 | CASSQETAGANTGELFF | TGTGCCAGCAGCCAAGAGACGGCGGGGGCTAACACCGGGGAGCTGTTTTTT
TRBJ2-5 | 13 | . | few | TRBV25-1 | CASSEEGQETQYF | TGTGCCAGCAGTGAAGAGGGACAAGAGACCCAGTACTTC
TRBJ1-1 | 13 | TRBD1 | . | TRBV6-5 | CASRLATGGEAFF | TGTGCCAGCAGGCTCGCCACAGGGGGAGAAGCTTTCTTT
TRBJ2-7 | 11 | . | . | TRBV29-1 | CSARENYEQYF | TGCAGCGCCAGGGAGAACTACGAGCAGTACTTC
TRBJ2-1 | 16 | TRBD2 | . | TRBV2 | CASTSNGGVLYNEQFF | TGTGCCAGCACCTCGAATGGGGGGGTGCTGTACAATGAGCAGTTCTTC
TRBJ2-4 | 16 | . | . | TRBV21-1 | CASSRQGPLAKNIQYF | TGTGCCAGCAGCAGACAGGGTCCACTAGCCAAAAACATTCAGTACTTC
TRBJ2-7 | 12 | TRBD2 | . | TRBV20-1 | CRAMGLASEQYF | TGCAGGGCTATGGGACTAGCGTCCGAGCAGTACTTC
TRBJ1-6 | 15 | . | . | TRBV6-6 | CASSDYGDYGSPLHF | TGTGCCAGCAGCGATTACGGGGATTACGGTTCACCCCTCCACTTT
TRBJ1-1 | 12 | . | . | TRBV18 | CASSPARGEAFF | TGTGCCAGCTCACCCGCTCGAGGGGAAGCTTTCTTT
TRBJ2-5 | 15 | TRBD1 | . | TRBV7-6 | CASSFRTGQGETQYF | TGTGCCAGCAGCTTTCGAACGGGACAGGGGGAGACCCAGTACTTC
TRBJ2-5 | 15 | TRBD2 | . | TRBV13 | CASSLASGVVETQYF | TGTGCCAGCAGCTTAGCTAGCGGGGTGGTGGAGACCCAGTACTTC
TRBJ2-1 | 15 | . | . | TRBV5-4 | CASSYGPDWGNEQFF | TGTGCCAGCAGCTACGGGCCTGATTGGGGCAATGAGCAGTTCTTC
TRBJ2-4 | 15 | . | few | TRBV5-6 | CASSLVGEAKNIQYF | TGTGCCAGCAGCTTGGTTGGCGAGGCCAAAAACATTCAGTACTTC
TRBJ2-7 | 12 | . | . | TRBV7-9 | CASSATGYDQYF | TGTGCCAGCAGCGCGACGGGGTACGATCAGTACTTC
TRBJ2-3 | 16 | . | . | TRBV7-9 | CASSFVSGRFTDTQYF | TGTGCCAGCAGCTTTGTTAGCGGAAGATTCACAGATACGCAGTATTTT
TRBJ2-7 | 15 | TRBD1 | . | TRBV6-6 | CASTQGQGRSYEQYF | TGTGCCAGCACCCAAGGACAGGGGCGATCCTACGAGCAGTACTTC
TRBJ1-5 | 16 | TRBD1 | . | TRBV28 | CASNPMGEGAFGPQHF | TGTGCCAGCAACCCCATGGGGGAGGGGGCCTTCGGTCCCCAGCATTTT
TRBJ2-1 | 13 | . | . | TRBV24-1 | CATTPRVGGEQFF | TGTGCCACCACCCCCAGGGTGGGTGGTGAGCAGTTCTTC
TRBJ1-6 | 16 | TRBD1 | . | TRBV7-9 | CASSVAGTGENSPLHF | TGTGCCAGCAGCGTAGCCGGGACAGGGGAAAATTCACCCCTCCACTTT
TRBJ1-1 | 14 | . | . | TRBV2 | CASRPTFGATEAFF | TGTGCCAGCAGACCAACCTTCGGGGCCACTGAAGCTTTCTTT
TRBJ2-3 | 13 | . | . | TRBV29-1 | CSAGTVQGDTQYF | TGCAGCGCAGGGACCGTGCAGGGAGATACGCAGTATTTT
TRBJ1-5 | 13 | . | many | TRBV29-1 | CSVRADSNQPQHF | TGCAGCGTTCGGGCGGATAGCAATCAGCCCCAGCATTTT
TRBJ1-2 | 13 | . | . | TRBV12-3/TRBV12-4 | CASSPRQAYGYTF | TGTGCCAGCAGTCCCAGACAGGCCTATGGCTACACCTTC
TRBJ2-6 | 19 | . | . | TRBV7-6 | CASSPRVLSRVGGANVLTF | TGTGCCAGCAGCCCCCGAGTTTTAAGCAGGGTCGGTGGGGCCAACGTCCTGACTTTC
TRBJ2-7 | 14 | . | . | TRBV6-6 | CASSLDSRGYEQYF | TGTGCCAGCAGCCTCGACAGTCGGGGCTACGAGCAGTACTTC
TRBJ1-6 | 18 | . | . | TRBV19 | CASSIDQHGAFPNSPLHF | TGTGCCAGTAGTATAGACCAACACGGCGCGTTTCCCAATTCACCCCTCCACTTT